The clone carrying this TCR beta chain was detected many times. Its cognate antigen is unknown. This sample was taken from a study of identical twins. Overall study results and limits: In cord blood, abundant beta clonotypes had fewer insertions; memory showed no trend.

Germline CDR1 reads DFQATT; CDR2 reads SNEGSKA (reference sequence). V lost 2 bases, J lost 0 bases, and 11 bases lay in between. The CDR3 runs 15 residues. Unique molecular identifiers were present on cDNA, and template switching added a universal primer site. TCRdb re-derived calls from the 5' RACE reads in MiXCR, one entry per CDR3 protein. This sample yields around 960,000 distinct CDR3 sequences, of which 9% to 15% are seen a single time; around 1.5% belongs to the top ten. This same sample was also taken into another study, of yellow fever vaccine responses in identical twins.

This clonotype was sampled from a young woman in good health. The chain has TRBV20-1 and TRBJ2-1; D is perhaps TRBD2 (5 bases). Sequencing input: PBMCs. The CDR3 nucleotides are TGCAGTGCTAGACCTGCGGGCGGCTCCTACAATGAGCAGTTCTTC. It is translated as CSARPAGGSYNEQFF.